The present TCR beta chain was sequenced within a study of T-cell memory formation after mild COVID-19. Study-wide context: Largely donor-specific TCR clusters were found.

General observations from the study: Contracting CD4+ clones lay largely in CM and EM, with CD8+ ones residing in EMRA.

Barcoded TCR alpha and TCR beta cDNA libraries with UMIs came from 5'RACE using constant-segment primers. TCRdb reprocessed the 5' RACE reads with MiXCR, giving one entry per CDR3 protein. The data hold fewer than 250,000 distinct CDR3 sequences, with about 10% observed a single time. This clonotype was counted between two and nine times. The target antigen is unknown. The TCR was taken from a man younger than 35 who had mild COVID-19 (a few samples of this study predate the infection). Cell type and time point are not known. The specimen was PBMCs or a T cell subset sorted from them (not recorded which).

The CDR3 spells CASSQDSLNYGYTF. The CDR3 coding sequence is TGTGCCAGCAGCCAAGATTCCCTGAACTATGGCTACACCTTC. This chain uses TRBV4-2 with TRBJ1-2; the D is unclear. Per the germline V gene, CDR1 is LGHNA and CDR2 is YNFKEQ. The CDR3 sequence is 14 residues long. Trimming cost V 0 bases and J 2 bases, with 7 bases left between them.